Below are 10 T cell receptor beta chains sequenced from a single sample in a study of siplizumab effects on memory and regulatory T cells. The repertoire was sequenced with immunoSEQ multiplex PCR; TCRdb's copy has only in-frame clones and lacks some. Seen here are around 100,000 clones, roughly 93% observed once, and the top ten hold roughly 0.62%. The sample taken for sequencing was Tregs sorted from blood. All receptors derive from a human donor in good health.

The chain joins TRBV27 to TRBJ1-1, with TRBD1 as a possible D gene (5 bases). The V gene's germline CDR1 is MNHEY and CDR2 SMNVEV (reference sequence). This CDR3 is 14 amino acids long. V lost 6 bases and J lost 0, with 11 bases in between. CDR3 loop: CASRTAGLNTEAFF. CDR3 sequence (DNA): TGTGCCAGCAGAACAGCAGGGTTGAACACTGAAGCTTTCTTT.

J is TRBJ1-3 and V is TRBV10-3; no reliable D call. The V and J ends lost 8 bases and 0 bases respectively, with 5 bases between them. Germline loops: CDR1 ENHRY, CDR2 SYGVKD. There are 12 residues in the CDR3. CDR3 loop: CAIGSSGNTIYF. In DNA form, the CDR3 reads TGTGCCATCGGCAGCTCTGGAAACACCATATATTTT.

The V and J genes are TRBV30 and TRBJ1-2; D is perhaps TRBD1 (5 bases). Germline V gene lookup returns CDR1 GTSNPN and CDR2 SVGIG (reference sequence). The CDR3 spans 11 residues. Trimming took off 1 base at V and 7 bases at J, with 7 bases between the two ends. The CDR3 region is CAWSDRGGYTF. CDR3 nucleotide sequence: TGTGCCTGGAGTGATAGGGGTGGCTACACCTTC.

This rearrangement joins TRBV5-1 to TRBJ2-1; 9 bases map to TRBD2. Trimming at V came to 0 bases and at J to 9 bases, leaving 7 bases not matched to a gene. In germline, CDR1 is SGHRS, CDR2 YFSETQ. The CDR3 loop spans 15 amino acids. The DNA for the CDR3 is TGCGCCAGCAGCTTGGCTGCGGGGGGGCCGGGTGAGCAGTTCTTC. Amino acids: CASSLAAGGPGEQFF.

This clone was seen only a few times. This rearrangement joins TRBV18 to TRBJ2-1, with D possibly TRBD1 on 5 matching bases. This CDR3 region has 15 residues. Trimming took 4 bases from V and 2 from J, leaving 12 bases between them. Germline CDR1 reads KGHSH; CDR2 reads LQKENI. The CDR3 reads CASSLTGTAYNEQFF. In nucleotides, the CDR3 is TGTGCCAGCTCACTAACAGGAACGGCCTACAATGAGCAGTTCTTC.

To note about this clone: One end of the junction fails to match germline, which may point to a read error. The chain uses TRBV7-2 and TRBJ2-1; D possibly uses TRBD1 or TRBD2 (6 bases each). Germline V gene lookup returns CDR1 SGHTA and CDR2 FQGNSA. The CDR3 totals 13 residues. CDR3 amino acids: CASSRQTRGESVF. In DNA form, the CDR3 reads TGTGCCAGCAGCAGACAAACGAGGGGGGAGAGCGTCTTC. Together with reference TRBV7-2 and TRBJ2-1, the CDR3 gives the full variable domain: GAGVSQSPSNKVTEKGKDVELRCDPISGHTALYWYRQSLGQGLEFLIYFQGNSAPDKSGLPSDRFSAERTGGSVSTLTIQRTQQEDSAVYLCASSRQTRGESVFGPGTRLTVL.

This clone was seen just once. This chain connects TRBV5-4 to TRBJ1-1, with a tentative D call TRBD1 (5 bases). The V gene lost 5 bases and the J gene lost 1 base, with 15 bases spanning the gap. CDR3 size: 15 residues. Germline loops: CDR1 SGHNT, CDR2 YYREEE (reference sequence). The CDR3 DNA reads TGTGCCAGCAGTGGGAGGGGAGGAGGGAACACTGAAGCTTTCTTT. It codes for CASSGRGGGNTEAFF.

The chain couples TRBV7-2 to TRBJ1-2; D gene uncertain. With 5 bases removed from V and 8 bases from J, the gap between germline ends came to 9 bases. Per germline, CDR1 SGHTA and CDR2 FQGNSA. The CDR3 is made up of 11 amino acids. The CDR3 DNA reads as TGTGCCAGCAGCCAGGTCCTAGGCTACACCTTC. Amino acid sequence: CASSQVLGYTF.

This rearrangement joins TRBV7-3 to TRBJ2-5; 8 bases are a match to TRBD2. The CDR3 contains 15 residues. Trimming cost V 5 bases and J 4 bases; bases outside gene matches: 9. Germline-derived CDR1 and CDR2 are SGHTA and FQGTGA. CDR3 in DNA: TGTGCCAGCAGCCCCGGGACGGGAGGGTTAGAGACCCAGTACTTC. Its translation is CASSPGTGGLETQYF. Variable domain in full (rest from reference TRBV7-3 and TRBJ2-5): GAGVSQTPSNKVTEKGKYVELRCDPISGHTALYWYRQSLGQGPEFLIYFQGTGAADDSGLPNDRFFAVRPEGSVSTLKIQRTERGDSAVYLCASSPGTGGLETQYFGPGTRLLVL.

This sequence joins TRBV2 and TRBJ2-3; a weak D match, TRBD2 (6 bases). V was shortened by 4 bases and J by 6 bases, with 20 bases between the two germline ends. The germline V gene has CDR1 SNHLY and CDR2 FYNNEI. This CDR3 has 16 residues. Here the CDR3 reads CASSVEGGAQWDTQYF. The CDR3 DNA sequence: TGTGCCAGCAGTGTGGAGGGAGGCGCGCAGTGGGATACGCAGTATTTT. Full variable domain (remainder filled in from reference TRBV2 and TRBJ2-3): EPEVTQTPSHQVTQMGQEVILRCVPISNHLYFYWYRQILGQKVEFLVSFYNNEISEKSEIFDDQFSVERPDGSNFTLKIRSTKLEDSAMYFCASSVEGGAQWDTQYFGPGTRLTVL.